The present T cell receptor beta chain was sequenced within a study of radiation and T cells in renal cell carcinoma. This table comes from immunoSEQ multiplex PCR, and its TCRdb copy is limited to in-frame clones, with some not included. The data hold 20,000 to 25,000 clones, with roughly three quarters observed a single time. The CDR3 is made up of 19 amino acids. The germline V gene has CDR1 SGHVS and CDR2 FQNEAQ. J gave up 4 bases and V 1 base, and 8 bases lay outside the gene matches. As for time point: baseline pretreatment blood. This sample's treatment: 15 Gy SBRT to primary tumor, nephrectomy 4 weeks later.

This sequence joins TRBV7-8 and TRBJ2-1, with 15 bases identical to TRBD2. The receptor was isolated from a man in his sixties with renal cell carcinoma. The material sequenced was blood, taken from a patient whose treatment included radiotherapy and nephrectomy. DNA for the CDR3: TGTGCCAGCAGCTTAGGTATGGGACTAGCGGGAGGATCTTACAATGAGCAGTTCTTC. Translating gives CASSLGMGLAGGSYNEQFF.